Below are 11 T cell receptor beta chains sequenced from a single sample in a study of cytomegalovirus exposure and HLA in healthy donors (TCRdb year 2017). Receptors were amplified or captured by the immunoSEQ multiplex PCR assay. The multiplex PCR relied on a mix of 60 forward primers for TCR Vbeta segments and 13 reverse primers for TCR Jbeta segments. TCRdb holds this immuneACCESS table with in-frame rearrangements only. Some clones are missing; in checked studies, unresolved V genes explain under half, and the rest has no known cause. The sample records about 150,000 clones, 70% to 90% of which are singletons. About 2.1% of the sample is held by the ten biggest clonotypes. Sequenced: PBMCs. The receptors originated from a woman younger than 35 in good health and CMV-seronegative.

The chain is built from TRBV5-8 and TRBJ1-5, with a possible D match to TRBD1 (6 bases). The CDR3 covers 13 residues. Trimming took 1 base from V and 11 from J, leaving 13 bases between them. Germline V gene lookup returns CDR1 SGHTS and CDR2 YDEGEE. The CDR3 DNA reads as TGTGCCAGCAGCTTGCAGGGGACGGGGACCCAGCATTTT. It is translated as CASSLQGTGTQHF.

The chain uses TRBV2 and TRBJ2-3, with TRBD2 matching over 10 bases. Per germline, CDR1 SNHLY and CDR2 FYNNEI. This CDR3 region has 15 residues. Unmatched junction bases numbered 4, after V lost 5 bases and J lost 2 bases. The CDR3 DNA sequence: TGTGCCAGCAGTCCACTAGCGGGACTCACAGATACGCAGTATTTT. It is translated as CASSPLAGLTDTQYF.

V usage is TRBV20-1 and J usage is TRBJ2-1; maybe TRBD2 (5 bases). This CDR3 region has 11 residues. The V gene lost 1 base and the J gene lost 15 bases, with 13 bases spanning the gap. CDR1 is DFQATT and CDR2 is SNEGSKA in the germline V gene (reference sequence). CDR3 DNA: TGCAGTGCTAGAGTGGGAGCCCGCGGGTTCTTC. As protein: CSARVGARGFF.

CDR3 in DNA: TGTGCCAGCAGCTTACACCCGGGCAGGACTCGGTCCTATAATTCACCCCTCCACTTT. This sequence encodes CASSLHPGRTRSYNSPLHF. The V gene is TRBV5-6, the J gene TRBJ1-6; D not resolved. V was trimmed by 2 bases and J by 1 base, leaving 19 bases between them. The CDR3 extends over 19 amino acids. Germline lookup yields CDR1 SGHDT and CDR2 YYEEEE.

J is TRBJ1-2 and V is TRBV27, with 7 bases identical to TRBD1. The CDR3 extends over 14 amino acids. CDR1 and CDR2 from the germline V gene are MNHEY and SMNVEV (reference sequence). Trimming at V came to 5 bases and at J to 4 bases, leaving 7 bases not matched to a gene. The CDR3 loop reads CASSPLGQIYGYTF. The CDR3 DNA follows: TGTGCCAGCAGTCCCCTGGGACAGATCTATGGCTACACCTTC.

The V gene is TRBV6-5, the J gene TRBJ1-1; possible D gene TRBD1, 6 bases. Germline V lookup: CDR1 MNHEY, CDR2 SVGAGI. Deletions cut 5 bases from V and 1 base from J, with 11 bases between. This CDR3 spans 14 amino acids. CDR3 loop: CASSLQQGNTEAFF. CDR3 sequence (DNA): TGTGCCAGCAGTCTTCAACAGGGGAACACTGAAGCTTTCTTT.

Here the CDR3 reads CARRSRDNEQFF. CDR3 in DNA: TGTGCCAGGAGGTCGCGAGACAATGAGCAGTTCTTC. J is TRBJ2-1 and V is TRBV2; D gene unclear. Germline lookup yields CDR1 SNHLY and CDR2 FYNNEI. Trimming stripped 9 bases from V and 5 bases from J, with 11 bases between. CDR3 length: 12 residues.

V and J are TRBV15 and TRBJ2-7; 7 bases fit TRBD1. Per germline, CDR1 LNHNV and CDR2 YYDKDF (reference sequence). The CDR3 sequence is 14 residues long. After removal of 0 bases from V and 5 bases from J, the junction contained 4 bases not matched to a gene. The CDR3: CATSRDRGPHEQYF. The CDR3 DNA reads TGTGCCACCAGCAGAGATAGGGGGCCCCACGAGCAGTACTTC. The full variable domain, completed using reference TRBV15 and TRBJ2-7, is DAMVIQNPRYQVTQFGKPVTLSCSQTLNHNVMYWYQQKSSQAPKLLFHYYDKDFNNEADTPDNFQSRRPNTSFCFLDIRSPGLGDTAMYLCATSRDRGPHEQYFGPGTRLTVT.

The CDR3 DNA follows: TGTGCCAGCAGACCTACAGGGGGCTTCAATGAGCAGTTCTTC. This codes for CASRPTGGFNEQFF. The chain recombines TRBV2 with TRBJ2-1; 9 bases line up with TRBD1. The V segment lost 6 bases and the J segment 6 bases; nucleotides outside the gene matches: 6. This CDR3 is built from 14 residues. The V gene's germline CDR1 is SNHLY and CDR2 FYNNEI.

This clone was detected a few times. The genes are TRBV11-2 and TRBJ2-7; maybe TRBD2 (6 bases). Looked up from germline, CDR1 is SGHAT and CDR2 is FQNNGV. V was clipped by 5 bases and J by 3 bases, with 11 bases between them. The CDR3 runs 13 residues. The CDR3 nucleotides are TGTGCCAGCAGCGGTCCCGGGGGCTACGAGCAGTACTTC. Its protein product is CASSGPGGYEQYF.

This clone was recorded a few times. The chain uses TRBV14 and TRBJ1-2; no firm D call. This CDR3 has 13 residues. Germline-derived CDR1 and CDR2 are SGHDN and FVKESK. Trimming removed 3 bases from V and 4 bases from J, with 9 bases in between. Here the CDR3 reads CASSQNRGYGYTF. The CDR3, as DNA: TGTGCCAGCAGCCAGAACCGGGGCTATGGCTACACCTTC.